One and the same sample provided the 9 T cell receptor beta chains below, sequenced in a study of Ad26.COV2.S vaccination and SARS-CoV-2 variants (dated by TCRdb to the early 2020s). Read against the paper, the sample's treatment or condition label means: 19 received Ad26.COV2.S at low or high dose, single or two shots; 5 received placebo; per-sample allocation not given. Repertoires of vaccine and placebo recipients were sequenced from samples taken on day 63 after the first injection. Libraries came from the immunoSEQ multiplex PCR assay. The immuneACCESS repertoire file appears here via TCRdb, limited to in-frame rearrangements. These files lack a portion of the clones; in checked studies, under half of the deficit traces to unresolved V genes, and the cause of the others is not known. For this sample the table gives about 680,000 clones, of which 70% to 90% were detected only once. Together, the top ten hold approximately 1.5% of the sample.

Sequences were derived from peripheral blood, sampled in a trial of Ad26.COV2.S vaccine versus placebo. These receptors all come from a person aged 18-65 years who received the Ad26.COV2.S COVID-19 vaccine or a placebo.

This chain connects TRBV5-4 to TRBJ1-3; a possible D gene is TRBD1 (6 bases). V was clipped by 0 bases and J by 2 bases, with 6 bases between them. The CDR3 runs 14 residues. Germline CDR1 is SGHNT and CDR2 is YYREEE (reference sequence). The CDR3 DNA follows: TGTGCCAGCAGCTTGGACAGGGCTGGAAACACCATATATTTT. Translating gives CASSLDRAGNTIYF.

This chain links TRBV5-4 with TRBJ2-7; D remains unclear. V lost 0 bases and J 9 bases, leaving 19 bases between the germline ends. This CDR3 has 15 residues. CDR1 SGHNT and CDR2 YYREEE come from the germline V gene (reference sequence). In nucleotides, the CDR3 is TGTGCCAGCAGCTTGGAGGTGGCCAGCGACCCCGCGCAGTACTTC. Residues: CASSLEVASDPAQYF.

The chain recombines TRBV5-4 with TRBJ2-7; TRBD2 agrees at 7 bases. Germline CDR1 SGHNT, CDR2 YYREEE (reference sequence). The V gene end was trimmed by 4 bases and the J gene end by 3 bases; junction bases not matched to a gene: 7. CDR3 size: 14 residues. The CDR3 protein is CASSAGLGNYEQYF. CDR3 in DNA: TGTGCCAGCAGCGCTGGACTAGGAAACTACGAGCAGTACTTC.

This clone was counted a few times. This chain links TRBV2 with TRBJ1-5; 8 nucleotides align to TRBD1. Unmatched junction bases numbered 5, after V lost 5 bases and J lost 2 bases. CDR1 is SNHLY and CDR2 is FYNNEI in the germline V gene. The CDR3 length is 15 residues. CDR3 region: CASSSPTGGNQPQHF. Here the CDR3 DNA reads TGTGCCAGCAGTAGCCCGACAGGGGGCAATCAGCCCCAGCATTTT.

J is TRBJ2-3 and V is TRBV6-5; D ambiguous. The V gene lost 2 bases and the J gene lost 2 bases, with 11 bases spanning the gap. The CDR3 is 15 residues long. CDR1 is MNHEY and CDR2 is SVGAGI in the germline V gene. The CDR3 sequence is CASSYTHPDTDTQYF. The CDR3 coding sequence is TGTGCCAGCAGTTACACACATCCGGACACAGATACGCAGTATTTT.

This clone is a singleton in its sample. The chain combines TRBV5-5 with TRBJ1-2; 7 nucleotides agree with TRBD1. The CDR3 sequence is 15 residues long. Germline CDR1 SGHKS, CDR2 YYEKEE (reference sequence). Losses at the gene ends were 4 bases for V and 5 bases for J; bases not matched to a gene: 11. CDR3: CASSPGQALGYGYTF. The CDR3 nucleotides are TGTGCCAGCAGCCCCGGACAGGCCCTGGGTTATGGCTACACCTTC.

The chain recombines TRBV27 with TRBJ2-7, with 13 bases aligning to TRBD2. The CDR3 covers 15 residues. Germline CDR1 reads MNHEY; CDR2 reads SMNVEV (reference sequence). With 6 bases clipped from V and 2 bases from J, the junction kept 4 bases outside the gene matches. Here the CDR3 DNA reads TGTGCCAGCAGCCGGGGACTAGCGGGAACCTACGAGCAGTACTTC. It is translated as CASSRGLAGTYEQYF.

V is TRBV30 and J is TRBJ2-1; D uncertain. Germline loops: CDR1 GTSNPN, CDR2 SVGIG (reference sequence). Trimming pared 0 bases from V and 4 bases from J, leaving 7 bases between. This CDR3 spans 13 amino acids. The CDR3 spells CAWSVANYNEQFF. The CDR3 coding sequence is TGTGCCTGGAGTGTAGCGAATTACAATGAGCAGTTCTTC.

V is TRBV11-1 and J is TRBJ1-5; unclear D gene. Germline loops: CDR1 SGHAT, CDR2 FQDESV (reference sequence). Trimming pared 7 bases from V and 3 bases from J, leaving 10 bases between. The CDR3 extends over 13 amino acids. The chain's CDR3 is CASTAGPNQPQHF. In DNA, the CDR3 is TGTGCCAGCACAGCAGGTCCCAATCAGCCCCAGCATTTT.